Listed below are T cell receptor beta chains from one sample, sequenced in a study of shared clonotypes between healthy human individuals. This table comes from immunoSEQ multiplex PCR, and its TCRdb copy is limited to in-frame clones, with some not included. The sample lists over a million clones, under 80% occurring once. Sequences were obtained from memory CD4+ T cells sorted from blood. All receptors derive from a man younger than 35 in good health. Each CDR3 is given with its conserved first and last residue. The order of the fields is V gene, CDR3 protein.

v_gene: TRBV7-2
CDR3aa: CASSLGGWDLQAFF

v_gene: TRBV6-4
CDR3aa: CASSDRGTGSIHEQFF

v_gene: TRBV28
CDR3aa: CASNPGQVFYEQYF

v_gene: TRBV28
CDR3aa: CASSRGDRDEKLFF

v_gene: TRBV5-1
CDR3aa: CASSPRTGKETQYF

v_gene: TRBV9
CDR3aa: CASSPTDSVGETQYF

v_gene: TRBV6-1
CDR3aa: CASRKDLTTYEQYF

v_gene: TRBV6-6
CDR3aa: CASSYSGQGDRGELFF

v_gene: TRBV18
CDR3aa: CASSPPRTGTTSYEQYF

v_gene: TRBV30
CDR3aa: CAWSVKAAGNQPQHF

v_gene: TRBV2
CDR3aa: CASGARWGTDTQYF

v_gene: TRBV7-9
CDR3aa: CASSLDTPWGGYTF

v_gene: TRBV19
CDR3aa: CASSISGGSQTGELFF

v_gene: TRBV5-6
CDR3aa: CASSRPTEYNSPLHF

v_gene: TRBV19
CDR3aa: CASSFRANNEQFF

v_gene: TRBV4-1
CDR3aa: CASSQYRQGANYGYTF

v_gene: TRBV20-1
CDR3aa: CSARDVYEQYF

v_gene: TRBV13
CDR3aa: CASSQRLVLLGEQYF

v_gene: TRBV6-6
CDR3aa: CASSFPQTGAETQYF

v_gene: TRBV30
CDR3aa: CAWAQLGVASEGQFF

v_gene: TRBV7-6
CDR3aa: CASSLDLGGNTDTQYF

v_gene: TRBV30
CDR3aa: CAWSASHYGYTF

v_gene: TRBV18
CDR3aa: CASSPDTGQSTF

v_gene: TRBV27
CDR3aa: CASSLGGVYTGELFF

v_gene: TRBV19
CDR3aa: CASSFQDSNQPQHF

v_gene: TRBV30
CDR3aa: CACPGQGNEKLFF

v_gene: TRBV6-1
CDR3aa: CASPRPVPSYEQYF

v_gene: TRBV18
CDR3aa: CASSPPGQGDSSYEQYF

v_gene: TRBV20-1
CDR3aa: CSASKDYEQYF

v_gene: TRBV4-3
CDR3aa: CASSQEQGVFTDTQYF

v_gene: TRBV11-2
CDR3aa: CASSPQGGTENTEAFF

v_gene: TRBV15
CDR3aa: CATSSYRVRGEQYF

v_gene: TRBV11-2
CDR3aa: CASSPAFSGGAEQFF

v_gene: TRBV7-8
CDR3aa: CASSLRDSYGYTF

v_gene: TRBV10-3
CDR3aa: CAIRPQRNGELFF

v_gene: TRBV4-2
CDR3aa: CASSQDRGKTGGYTF

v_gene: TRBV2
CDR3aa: CATRDRDWDEQYF